A selection of T cell receptor beta chains follows, all from one sample in a study of blood T cell repertoires in COVID-19. The method was immunoSEQ multiplex PCR; TCRdb's version includes in-frame clones alone and lacks a portion of them. Of about 130,000 clones in the sample, 75% to 90% were seen once. Sequenced material: PBMCs or T cells enriched from blood (not recorded which). The receptors come from a woman aged 50 to 65 who had recovered from COVID-19. The conserved cysteine and the conserved F or W are not part of the CDR3 here. Clone size appears in some rows only: once, few, many, or a class for an expanded clone.

j_call: TRBJ2-2; clone_size: .; v_call: TRBV5-1; cdr3_aa: ASSWDRAGTGELF
j_call: TRBJ2-7; clone_size: .; v_call: TRBV4-1; cdr3_aa: ASSQPRRSGEQY
j_call: TRBJ2-2; clone_size: .; v_call: TRBV27; cdr3_aa: ASSRQGPTGELF
j_call: TRBJ2-7; clone_size: .; v_call: TRBV23-1; cdr3_aa: ARGKGRDEQY
j_call: TRBJ2-7; clone_size: .; v_call: TRBV11-1; cdr3_aa: ASSLETGGSYEQY
j_call: TRBJ2-3; clone_size: .; v_call: TRBV7-9; cdr3_aa: ASSLASWGHTDTQY
j_call: TRBJ2-5; clone_size: .; v_call: TRBV14; cdr3_aa: ASRGGAGETQY
j_call: TRBJ2-7; clone_size: .; v_call: TRBV18; cdr3_aa: ASSPLGTGSPLEQY
j_call: TRBJ1-2; clone_size: .; v_call: TRBV5-1; cdr3_aa: ASSLAGDPLSQANYGYT
j_call: TRBJ2-5; clone_size: .; v_call: TRBV2; cdr3_aa: ASSEAVGDQETQY
j_call: TRBJ2-5; clone_size: .; v_call: TRBV19; cdr3_aa: ASNRDSRETQY
j_call: TRBJ2-6; clone_size: .; v_call: TRBV30; cdr3_aa: AWSVLSRTGGSGANVLT
j_call: TRBJ1-1; clone_size: .; v_call: TRBV6-4; cdr3_aa: ASSVQENTEAF
j_call: TRBJ1-2; clone_size: once; v_call: TRBV6-5; cdr3_aa: ASPRAPTGVYGYT
j_call: TRBJ2-7; clone_size: .; v_call: TRBV2; cdr3_aa: ASSEGRTGYDEQY
j_call: TRBJ2-7; clone_size: .; v_call: TRBV10-3; cdr3_aa: AISNQLGTGQNQY
j_call: TRBJ2-7; clone_size: .; v_call: TRBV16; cdr3_aa: ASSQTYFGTAYEQY
j_call: TRBJ2-1; clone_size: .; v_call: TRBV30; cdr3_aa: ASPRTGGPNEQF
j_call: TRBJ2-2; clone_size: .; v_call: TRBV6-5; cdr3_aa: ASSSQGRGTGELF
j_call: TRBJ1-3; clone_size: .; v_call: TRBV7-9; cdr3_aa: ASSYPTGTAVSGNTIY
j_call: TRBJ2-7; clone_size: .; v_call: TRBV4-1; cdr3_aa: ASSQPGENYEQY
j_call: TRBJ2-2; clone_size: .; v_call: TRBV18; cdr3_aa: ASSRLLYRGQAGANTGELF
j_call: TRBJ1-6; clone_size: .; v_call: TRBV6-5; cdr3_aa: ASSTTREPPLH
j_call: TRBJ2-7; clone_size: .; v_call: TRBV4-1; cdr3_aa: ASSQDLSGGDEQY
j_call: TRBJ1-5; clone_size: .; v_call: TRBV9; cdr3_aa: ASSGTGVSNQPQH
j_call: TRBJ1-2; clone_size: .; v_call: TRBV7-2; cdr3_aa: ASSLNAANYGYT
j_call: TRBJ2-5; clone_size: .; v_call: TRBV9; cdr3_aa: ASSVAASGGAQETQY
j_call: TRBJ1-2; clone_size: .; v_call: TRBV27; cdr3_aa: ASSLADRINYGYT
j_call: TRBJ2-7; clone_size: .; v_call: TRBV9; cdr3_aa: ASSVNSYEQY
j_call: TRBJ2-5; clone_size: .; v_call: TRBV7-2; cdr3_aa: ASSSSTGGFLETQY
j_call: TRBJ2-5; clone_size: .; v_call: TRBV27; cdr3_aa: ASSSTRTSQETQY
j_call: TRBJ2-1; clone_size: .; v_call: TRBV9; cdr3_aa: ASSADGPAGYNEQF
j_call: TRBJ2-5; clone_size: .; v_call: TRBV13; cdr3_aa: ASSLPRGETQY
j_call: TRBJ2-7; clone_size: .; v_call: TRBV21-1; cdr3_aa: ASSPLGRQGSYEQY
j_call: TRBJ1-4; clone_size: .; v_call: TRBV4-3; cdr3_aa: ASSQDRGGPNEKLF
j_call: TRBJ2-7; clone_size: .; v_call: TRBV2; cdr3_aa: ASSDSNRAYEQY
j_call: TRBJ2-3; clone_size: .; v_call: TRBV7-9; cdr3_aa: ASSGLAGGYSSTDTQY
j_call: TRBJ1-6; clone_size: .; v_call: TRBV10-2; cdr3_aa: ASSHGQYNSPLH
j_call: TRBJ1-5; clone_size: .; v_call: TRBV2; cdr3_aa: ASSGQFQPQH
j_call: TRBJ2-6; clone_size: .; v_call: TRBV19; cdr3_aa: ASVRQGATGANVLT
j_call: TRBJ1-1; clone_size: .; v_call: TRBV4-3; cdr3_aa: ASRGDIQRSTEAF
j_call: TRBJ1-2; clone_size: .; v_call: TRBV5-1; cdr3_aa: ASSLGWGDNYGYT
j_call: TRBJ2-2; clone_size: .; v_call: TRBV6-5; cdr3_aa: ASSYSPRDYTGELF
j_call: TRBJ2-7; clone_size: .; v_call: TRBV14; cdr3_aa: ASSQDNRLYEQY
j_call: TRBJ2-1; clone_size: .; v_call: TRBV5-1; cdr3_aa: ASSLGQNWQF
j_call: TRBJ2-2; clone_size: .; v_call: TRBV7-2; cdr3_aa: ASSLPQGGDTGELF
j_call: TRBJ2-7; clone_size: .; v_call: TRBV4-1; cdr3_aa: ASSLVSELAAYEQY
j_call: TRBJ1-5; clone_size: .; v_call: TRBV12-5; cdr3_aa: ASGTGQGAGSNQPQH
j_call: TRBJ1-2; clone_size: .; v_call: TRBV7-3; cdr3_aa: ASSLRQGANYGYT
j_call: TRBJ2-7; clone_size: .; v_call: TRBV19; cdr3_aa: ASSGGPRQGTYEQY
j_call: TRBJ1-2; clone_size: .; v_call: TRBV5-6; cdr3_aa: ASSLPGLNYGYT
j_call: TRBJ1-2; clone_size: once; v_call: TRBV5-1; cdr3_aa: ASSRGNLNYGYT
j_call: TRBJ1-1; clone_size: .; v_call: TRBV4-3; cdr3_aa: ASSQAPVFGNPEAF
j_call: TRBJ2-5; clone_size: .; v_call: TRBV5-1; cdr3_aa: ASSPASGGPGGETQY
j_call: TRBJ1-2; clone_size: .; v_call: TRBV27; cdr3_aa: ASSSPDRGYGYT
j_call: TRBJ2-2; clone_size: once; v_call: TRBV10-1; cdr3_aa: ASSTGTSGTGELF
j_call: TRBJ1-6; clone_size: .; v_call: TRBV5-8; cdr3_aa: ASSPWGGTYNSPLH
j_call: TRBJ1-1; clone_size: .; v_call: TRBV12-3/TRBV12-4; cdr3_aa: ASSFQGWTEAF